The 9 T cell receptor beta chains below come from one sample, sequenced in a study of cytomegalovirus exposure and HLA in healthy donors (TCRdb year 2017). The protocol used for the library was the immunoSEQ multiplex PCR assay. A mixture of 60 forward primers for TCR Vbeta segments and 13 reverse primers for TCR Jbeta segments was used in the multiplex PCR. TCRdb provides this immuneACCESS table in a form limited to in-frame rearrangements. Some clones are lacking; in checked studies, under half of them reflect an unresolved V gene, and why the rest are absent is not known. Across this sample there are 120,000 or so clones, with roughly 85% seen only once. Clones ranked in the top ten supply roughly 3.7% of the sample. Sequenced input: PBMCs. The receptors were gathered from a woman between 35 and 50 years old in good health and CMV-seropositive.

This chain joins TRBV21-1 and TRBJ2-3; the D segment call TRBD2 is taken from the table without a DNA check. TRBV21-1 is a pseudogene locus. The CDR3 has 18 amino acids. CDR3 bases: TGTGCCAGCAGCGGGGGAGAGGCGGGAGGGGCATCCACAGATACGCAGTATTTT. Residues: CASSGGEAGGASTDTQYF.

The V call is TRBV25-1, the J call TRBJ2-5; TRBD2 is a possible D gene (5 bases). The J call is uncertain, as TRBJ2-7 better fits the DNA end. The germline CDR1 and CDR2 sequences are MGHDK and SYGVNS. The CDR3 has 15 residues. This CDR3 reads CASSEGAGSPYEQYF. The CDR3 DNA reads TGTGCCAGCAGTGAGGGTGCGGGCAGCCCCTACGAGCAGTACTTC.

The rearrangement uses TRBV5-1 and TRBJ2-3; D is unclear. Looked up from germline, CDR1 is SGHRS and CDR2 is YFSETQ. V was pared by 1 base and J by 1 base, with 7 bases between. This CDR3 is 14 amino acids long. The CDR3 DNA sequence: TGCGCCAGCAGCTTGTGGCAGGGCACAGATACGCAGTATTTT. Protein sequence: CASSLWQGTDTQYF.

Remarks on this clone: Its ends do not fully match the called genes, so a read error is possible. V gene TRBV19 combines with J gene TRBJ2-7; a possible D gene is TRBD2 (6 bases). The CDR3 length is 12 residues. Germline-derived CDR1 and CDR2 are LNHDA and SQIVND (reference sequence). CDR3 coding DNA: TGTGCCACTAGTTGGGGGGCCTACGAGCAGTACTTC. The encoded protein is CATSWGAYEQYF. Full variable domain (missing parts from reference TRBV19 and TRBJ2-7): DGGITQSPKYLFRKEGQNVTLSCEQNLNHDAMYWYRQDPGQGLRLIYYSQIVNDFQKGDIAEGYSVSREKKESFPLTVTSAQKNPTAFYLCATSWGAYEQYFGPGTRLTVT.

CDR3 bases: TGTGCCAGCAAGACTAGCGGAGGGGGAACCTACAATGAGCAGTTCTTC. It is translated as CASKTSGGGTYNEQFF. V and J are TRBV13 and TRBJ2-1, with TRBD2 matching 9 bases. The CDR3 contains 16 residues. Looked up from germline, CDR1 is PRHDT and CDR2 is FYEKMQ (reference sequence). V shed 7 bases and J 2 bases; nucleotides not matched to a gene: 9.

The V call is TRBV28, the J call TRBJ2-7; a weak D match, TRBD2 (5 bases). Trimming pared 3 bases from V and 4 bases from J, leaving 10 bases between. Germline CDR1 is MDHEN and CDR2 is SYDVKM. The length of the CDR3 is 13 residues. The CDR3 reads CASSFFRGYEQYF. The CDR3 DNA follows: TGTGCCAGCAGTTTCTTTCGGGGATACGAGCAGTACTTC.

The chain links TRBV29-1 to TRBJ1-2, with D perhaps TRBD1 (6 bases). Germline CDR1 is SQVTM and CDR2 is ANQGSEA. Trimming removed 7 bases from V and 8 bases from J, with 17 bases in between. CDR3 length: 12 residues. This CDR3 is CSAGGQRWGYTF. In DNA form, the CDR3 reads TGCAGCGCTGGGGGACAACGGTGGGGCTACACCTTC.

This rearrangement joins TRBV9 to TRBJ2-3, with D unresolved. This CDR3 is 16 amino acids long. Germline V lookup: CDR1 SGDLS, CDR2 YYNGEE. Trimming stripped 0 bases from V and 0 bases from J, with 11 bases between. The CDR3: CASSVGSKASTDTQYF. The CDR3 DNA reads TGTGCCAGCAGCGTAGGTAGTAAAGCTAGCACAGATACGCAGTATTTT.

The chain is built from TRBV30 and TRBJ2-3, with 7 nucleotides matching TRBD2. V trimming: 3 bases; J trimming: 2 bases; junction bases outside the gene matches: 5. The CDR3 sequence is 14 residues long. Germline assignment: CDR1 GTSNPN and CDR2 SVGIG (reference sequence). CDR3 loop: CAWSWTSPTDTQYF. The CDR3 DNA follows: TGTGCCTGGAGCTGGACTAGTCCCACAGATACGCAGTATTTT.